Listed here are 23 T cell receptor beta chains from one sample, sequenced in a study of breast tumors, draining lymph nodes, adjacent tissues. Each CDR3 protein gets one entry after TCRdb re-called the multiplex PCR reads with MiXCR. The table includes approximately 130,000 distinct CDR3 sequences, less than 25% detected once. Samples came from axillary lymph nodes draining the breast cancer. The sample consisted of axillary lymph node tissue. The receptors originated from a female donor with breast cancer. Some clones in this sample may be carry-over from other donors' samples.

This clonotype was seen ten or more times. This chain uses TRBV12-3 or TRBV12-4 with TRBJ2-1; D is unresolved. V dropped 0 bases and J dropped 7 bases, with 10 bases sitting between them. The CDR3 covers 14 residues. The CDR3 loop reads CASSLAFGGNEQFF. In DNA form, the CDR3 reads TGTGCCAGCAGTTTAGCATTCGGTGGGAATGAGCAGTTCTTC.

The table lists this clonotype with a few counts. V is TRBV29-1 and J is TRBJ1-2; perhaps TRBD1 as D (6 bases). V lost 6 bases and J 4 bases, leaving 15 bases between the germline ends. The CDR3 is 13 residues long. The germline V gene has CDR1 SQVTM and CDR2 ANQGSEA. DNA of the CDR3: TGCAGCGTGAAGGGGGGGGACTTCTATGGCTACACCTTC. It codes for CSVKGGDFYGYTF.

Note on this clonotype: One base away lies a much larger clone, so this may be a sequencing read error. The J gene is TRBJ2-5, the V gene TRBV9; D is unresolved. CDR1 and CDR2 (germline): SGDLS, YYNGEE. This CDR3 region has 13 residues. The CDR3 region is CASSTTYQETQSF. CDR3 bases: TGTGCCAGCAGCACAACGTACCAAGAGACCCAGTCCTTC. The whole variable domain, filled in from reference TRBV9 and TRBJ2-5, reads DSGVTQTPKHLITATGQRVTLRCSPRSGDLSVYWYQQSLDQGLQFLIQYYNGEERAKGNILERFSAQQFPDLHSELNLSSLELGDSALYFCASSTTYQETQSFGPGTRLLVL.

This clonotype was counted at least ten times. The chain couples TRBV24-1 to TRBJ1-3; D gene ambiguous. V was cut by 4 bases and J by 0 bases, with 9 bases left in between. Germline-derived CDR1 and CDR2 are KGHDR and SFDVKD. The CDR3 is 15 residues long. CDR3 DNA sequence: TGTGCCACCAGTGAAAATGACGGCTCTGGAAACACCATATATTTT. Translation gives CATSENDGSGNTIYF.

This clonotype was observed at least ten times. The rearrangement joins TRBV19 to TRBJ2-7; D gene ambiguous. The CDR3 is 14 residues long. The V gene's germline CDR1 is LNHDA and CDR2 SQIVND (reference sequence). The V gene lost 7 bases and the J gene lost 2 bases, with 15 bases spanning the gap. The CDR3 DNA follows: TGTGCCAGTACGAAAACCTTTCGGACCTACGAGCAGTACTTC. Amino acids: CASTKTFRTYEQYF.

The V call is TRBV28, the J call TRBJ2-7; D not resolved. Germline-derived CDR1 and CDR2 are MDHEN and SYDVKM. V was shortened by 11 bases and J by 4 bases, with 30 bases between the two germline ends. The CDR3 runs 17 residues. CDR3: CAGTSPSLSFNPYEQYF. The CDR3 DNA reads as TGTGCCGGCACTTCACCTTCCCTCTCTTTTAACCCTTACGAGCAGTACTTC.

This clonotype was detected many times. The chain links TRBV7-2 to TRBJ2-7, with D perhaps TRBD1 (6 bases). Germline V gives CDR1 SGHTA, CDR2 FQGNSA. This CDR3 has 13 amino acids. Trimming removed 5 bases at V and 3 bases at J, with 11 bases between. The CDR3 sequence is CASSQRTVYEQYF. CDR3 nucleotide sequence: TGTGCCAGCAGCCAACGGACAGTCTACGAGCAGTACTTC.

In regard to this clonotype: A clone one base away is much larger, so this may be a read error. CDR3 residues: CASSSAWGLAPQGELFF. CDR3 nucleotide sequence: TGTGCCAGCAGCTCGGCATGGGGACTAGCGCCCCAAGGGGAGCTGTTTTTT. V and J are TRBV5-4 and TRBJ2-2, with 10 bases aligning to TRBD2. J gave up 8 bases and V 3 bases, and 13 bases lay outside the gene matches. CDR1 SGHNT and CDR2 YYREEE come from the germline V gene (reference sequence). This CDR3 region has 17 residues.

This clonotype was recorded at least ten times. The rearrangement links TRBV12-3 or TRBV12-4 to TRBJ2-1, with 14 bases aligning to TRBD2. The CDR3 loop spans 15 amino acids. The V segment lost 4 bases and the J segment 9 bases; nucleotides outside the gene matches: 5. CDR3 residues: CASSSGTSGSGEQFF. CDR3 nucleotides: TGTGCCAGCAGTTCCGGGACTAGCGGGAGTGGTGAGCAGTTCTTC.

There are many counts of this clonotype. This rearrangement joins TRBV27 to TRBJ2-3; unclear D gene. Trimming removed 2 bases from V and 2 bases from J, with 14 bases in between. This CDR3 spans 16 amino acids. Germline CDR1 is MNHEY and CDR2 is SMNVEV (reference sequence). The CDR3 coding sequence is TGTGCCAGCAGTTTAACACCGGCAAGATTCACAGATACGCAGTATTTT. It yields the protein CASSLTPARFTDTQYF.

This clonotype was picked up many times. The chain carries TRBV30 and TRBJ1-2, with 7 bases lining up with TRBD1. The germline CDR1 and CDR2 sequences are GTSNPN and SVGIG (reference sequence). J was trimmed by 5 bases and V by 3 bases; bases with no gene match: 9. CDR3 length equals 14 residues. The CDR3 nucleotides are TGTGCCTGGAGAACACGACAGGGTTGGTATGGCTACACCTTC. Its protein is CAWRTRQGWYGYTF. The full variable domain, completed using reference TRBV30 and TRBJ1-2, is SQTIHQWPATLVQPVGSPLSLECTVEGTSNPNLYWYRQAAGRGLQLLFYSVGIGQISSEVPQNLSASRPQDRQFILSSKKLLLSDSGFYLCAWRTRQGWYGYTFGSGTRLTVV.

This clonotype was picked up many times. This chain uses TRBV20-1 with TRBJ2-2; D is perhaps TRBD1 or TRBD2 (6 bases each). The CDR3 consists of 14 residues. Trimming shortened V by 3 bases and J by 4 bases, and 12 bases separated the two germline ends. The germline CDR1 and CDR2 sequences are DFQATT and SNEGSKA (reference sequence). CDR3 bases: TGCAGTGCTAGGTCGAGGGGGGCCACCGGGGAGCTGTTTTTT. It specifies CSARSRGATGELFF.

Note on this clonotype: A read error is possible here, since a much larger clone lies one base away. This is likely a read error, given that the CDR3 carries no conserved phenylalanine or tryptophan at its end. The chain uses TRBV6-1 and TRBJ1-2, with D tentatively TRBD1 (5 bases). V dropped 6 bases and J dropped 3 bases, with 11 bases sitting between them. The germline gives CDR1 MNHNS, CDR2 SASEGT. This CDR3 is 13 amino acids long. The CDR3 reads CASREGNDYGYTL. The CDR3, as DNA: TGTGCCAGCAGAGAGGGGAATGACTATGGCTACACCCTC.

This clonotype was picked up a small number of times. This chain joins TRBV6-5 and TRBJ1-2, with D uncertain. Between the trimmed V and J ends, which lost 2 bases and 4 bases, there was a span of 17 bases. This CDR3 is 16 amino acids long. Germline V CDR1 and CDR2: MNHEY, SVGAGI. The CDR3 DNA follows: TGTGCCAGCAGTTACCTCCTTCCCCAGACGGGCTATGGCTACACCTTC. Its translation is CASSYLLPQTGYGYTF.

This clonotype was observed many times. This chain joins TRBV5-8 and TRBJ2-3; 8 bases agree with TRBD2. The CDR3 is 17 residues long. In germline, CDR1 is SGHTS, CDR2 YDEGEE. With 4 bases clipped from V and 2 bases from J, the junction kept 12 bases outside the gene matches. As DNA, the CDR3 is TGTGCCAGCAGCCTGGGTCGGACTAGCTTTTTCACAGATACGCAGTATTTT. Translation: CASSLGRTSFFTDTQYF.

This clonotype was recorded at least ten times. This chain joins TRBV28 and TRBJ2-7; TRBD1 is a possible D gene (5 bases). Germline V gene data show CDR1 as MDHEN and CDR2 as SYDVKM. The CDR3 has 16 amino acids. V lost 2 bases, J lost 6 bases, and 20 bases lay in between. CDR3 sequence reads: CASSLQGRQGIFEQYF. The CDR3 bases are TGTGCCAGCAGTTTACAGGGAAGGCAGGGAATCTTCGAGCAGTACTTC.

To note about this clonotype: Possible read error: a much larger clone is one base away. The chain joins TRBV14 to TRBJ2-7; D may be TRBD2 (5 bases). The CDR3 sequence is 14 residues long. V lost 4 bases and J 6 bases, leaving 16 bases between the germline ends. The germline V gene encodes CDR1 SGHDN and CDR2 FVKESK. DNA for the CDR3: TGTGCCAGCAGCCGATGGACTGCCGCCTCCGAGCAGTACTTC. Amino acids: CASSRWTAASEQYF. Looking up the rest from reference TRBV14 and TRBJ2-7 gives the full variable domain: EAGVTQFPSHSVIEKGQTVTLRCDPISGHDNLYWYRRVMGKEIKFLLHFVKESKQDESGMPNNRFLAERTGGTYSTLKVQPAELEDSGVYFCASSRWTAASEQYFGPGTRLTVT.

This clonotype occurred many times. This sequence joins TRBV7-8 and TRBJ1-4, with a weak D call TRBD1 (5 bases). Germline values: CDR1 SGHVS, CDR2 FQNEAQ. The CDR3 runs to 14 residues. The V end lost 5 bases, the J end lost 7 bases, and 14 bases lay between the germline ends. CDR3 residues: CASSQTGTVEKLFF. In nucleotides, the CDR3 is TGTGCCAGCAGCCAAACCGGGACGGTTGAAAAACTGTTTTTT. Full variable domain (remainder filled in from reference TRBV7-8 and TRBJ1-4): GAGVSQSPRYKVAKRGQDVALRCDPISGHVSLFWYQQALGQGPEFLTYFQNEAQLDKSGLPSDRFFAERPEGSVSTLKIQRTQQEDSAVYLCASSQTGTVEKLFFGSGTQLSVL.

This clonotype was observed many times. The chain combines TRBV19 with TRBJ2-7; D call uncertain. The V end was cut by 3 bases, the J end by 6 bases, with 15 bases between. The CDR3 is made up of 14 amino acids. CDR1 is LNHDA, CDR2 SQIVND, per germline (reference sequence). The CDR3 here is CASSMARVSGEQYF. The CDR3, as DNA: TGTGCCAGTAGTATGGCCCGTGTATCAGGCGAGCAGTACTTC.

This clonotype has a count of ten or more. The gene calls are TRBV20-1 and TRBJ2-7; no reliable D call. The germline V and J ends were trimmed by 3 bases and 7 bases, with 7 bases remaining between them. The CDR3 extends over 10 amino acids. Germline CDR1 is DFQATT and CDR2 is SNEGSKA (reference sequence). CDR3 sequence: CSASVREQYF. The CDR3 DNA reads as TGCAGTGCTAGCGTGCGAGAGCAGTACTTC.

This clonotype was counted between two and nine times. The chain couples TRBV28 to TRBJ1-5, with a possible D match to TRBD1 (5 bases). Germline V lookup: CDR1 MDHEN, CDR2 SYDVKM. Trimming stripped 1 base from V and 6 bases from J, with 16 bases between. The CDR3 is made up of 16 amino acids. CDR3 sequence: CASSLLGEPAGQPQHF. CDR3 sequence (DNA): TGTGCCAGCAGTTTATTGGGGGAGCCCGCAGGTCAGCCCCAGCATTTT.

This clonotype was detected ten times or more. This chain connects TRBV12-3 or TRBV12-4 to TRBJ2-7, with 10 nucleotides matching TRBD2. This CDR3 is built from 16 residues. The V and J ends lost 4 bases and 3 bases, in that order; junction bases with no gene match: 9. The CDR3: CASSSHWGLAIYEQYF. The CDR3, as DNA: TGTGCCAGCAGTTCCCACTGGGGACTAGCGATCTACGAGCAGTACTTC.

The table lists this clonotype with many counts. V gene TRBV12-5 combines with J gene TRBJ1-3, with TRBD1 as a possible D gene (6 bases). V was trimmed by 3 bases and J by 0 bases, leaving 15 bases between them. The CDR3 spans 17 residues. The germline V gene encodes CDR1 LGHNT and CDR2 FRNRAP. CDR3 loop: CASGFLWGAFSGNTIYF. In DNA form, the CDR3 reads TGTGCTAGTGGTTTCCTGTGGGGGGCATTCTCTGGAAACACCATATATTTT. The full variable domain, completed using reference TRBV12-5 and TRBJ1-3, is DARVTQTPRHKVTEMGQEVTMRCQPILGHNTVFWYRQTMMQGLELLAYFRNRAPLDDSGMPKDRFSAEMPDATLATLKIQPSEPRDSAVYFCASGFLWGAFSGNTIYFGEGSWLTVV.